The 8 T cell receptor beta chains below all came from one sample that was sequenced in a study of vaccination and CD4 T cells after COVID-19. Oncomine TCR Beta short-read sequencing was applied to DNA from cultured CD4+ T cells. Using its own MiXCR run on the PCR reads, TCRdb lists one record per CDR3 protein. The data hold about 10,000 distinct CDR3 sequences, with about 60% observed a single time. These receptors' antigens are unknown. Described treatment: roughly 10-day PBMC culture with coronavirus spike peptide pools or control peptides (ViraFEST assay). The sample consisted of CD4+ T cells from blood, cultured in vitro. These TCRs come from a human donor who had recovered from COVID-19.

The V call is TRBV15, the J call TRBJ1-3; D not certain. Germline-derived CDR1 and CDR2 are LNHNV and YYDKDF (reference sequence). The length of the CDR3 is 18 residues. Deletions cut 0 bases from V and 0 bases from J, with 15 bases between. CDR3 region: CATSRDYSPRFSGNTIYF. DNA of the CDR3: TGTGCCACCAGCAGAGATTATTCCCCTCGATTCTCTGGAAACACCATATATTTT.

V usage is TRBV20-1 and J usage is TRBJ2-3; 8 bases fit TRBD2. J was trimmed by 3 bases and V by 3 bases; bases with no gene match: 14. This CDR3 has 17 amino acids. Germline V CDR1 and CDR2: DFQATT, SNEGSKA (reference sequence). CDR3 nucleotides: TGCAGTGCTAGGGTTCTGGACGGGAGGGCCGGAACAGATACGCAGTATTTT. Translating it yields CSARVLDGRAGTDTQYF.

This sequence joins TRBV10-1 and TRBJ1-6; D ambiguous. The V and J ends lost 9 bases and 2 bases respectively, with 11 bases between them. The germline CDR1 and CDR2 sequences are WNHNN and SYGVQD (reference sequence). This CDR3 comprises 14 residues. The CDR3 sequence: CAREGYPYNSPLHF. The CDR3 nucleotides read TGCGCCAGGGAAGGGTATCCCTATAATTCACCCCTCCACTTT.

This sequence joins TRBV6-5 and TRBJ1-1; 11 bases are shared with TRBD1. Trimming took 4 bases from V and 7 from J; bases not matched to a gene: 5. This CDR3 contains 14 residues. Germline assignment: CDR1 MNHEY and CDR2 SVGAGI. CDR3 sequence (DNA): TGTGCCAGCAGTTGGACAGGGGGCGGGGGTGAAGCTTTCTTT. It specifies CASSWTGGGGEAFF.

The V call is TRBV6-1, the J call TRBJ1-2; possibly TRBD1 for D (6 bases). V gave up 5 bases and J gave up 5 bases, with 15 bases separating them. The length of the CDR3 is 14 residues. The germline gives CDR1 MNHNS, CDR2 SASEGT. The DNA for the CDR3 is TGTGCCAGCAGTCTTGACAGGTCCCCTTATGGCTACACCTTC. It is translated as CASSLDRSPYGYTF.

V and J are TRBV6-5 and TRBJ1-1; D might be TRBD1 (5 bases). The ends were cut back, 4 bases at V and 6 bases at J, with 15 bases in the middle. The CDR3 consists of 14 residues. Germline CDR1 is MNHEY and CDR2 is SVGAGI. CDR3 in amino acids: CASSSWDLRAEAFF. The CDR3 DNA is TGTGCCAGCAGTTCTTGGGACCTGCGGGCTGAAGCTTTCTTT.

This chain connects TRBV7-6 to TRBJ2-2, with 8 bases matching TRBD1. The V gene's germline CDR1 is SGHVS and CDR2 FNYEAQ. V trimming: 0 bases; J trimming: 7 bases; junction bases outside the gene matches: 7. This CDR3 is built from 16 residues. Here the CDR3 reads CASSLARTGSHGELFF. CDR3 in DNA: TGTGCCAGCAGCTTAGCGAGGACAGGGTCCCACGGGGAGCTGTTTTTT.

The chain is built from TRBV19 and TRBJ1-5; no definite D call. The CDR3 is made up of 16 amino acids. Germline values: CDR1 LNHDA, CDR2 SQIVND (reference sequence). The V and J ends lost 4 bases and 7 bases respectively, with 20 bases between them. The CDR3 loop is CASSREEGGKQQPQHF. CDR3 bases: TGTGCCAGTAGTAGAGAAGAAGGCGGTAAGCAACAGCCCCAGCATTTT.